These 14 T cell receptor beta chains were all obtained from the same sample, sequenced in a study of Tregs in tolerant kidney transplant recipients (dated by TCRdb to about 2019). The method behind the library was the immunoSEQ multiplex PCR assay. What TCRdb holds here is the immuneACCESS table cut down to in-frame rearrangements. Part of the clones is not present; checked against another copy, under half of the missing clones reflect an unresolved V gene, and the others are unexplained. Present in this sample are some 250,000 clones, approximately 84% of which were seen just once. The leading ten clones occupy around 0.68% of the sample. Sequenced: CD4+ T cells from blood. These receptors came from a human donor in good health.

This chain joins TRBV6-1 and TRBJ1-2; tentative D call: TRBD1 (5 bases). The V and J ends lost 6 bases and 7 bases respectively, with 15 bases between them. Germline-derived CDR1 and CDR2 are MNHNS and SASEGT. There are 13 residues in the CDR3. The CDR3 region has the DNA TGTGCCAGCAGGCGGACTTCGGGGCGTGGCTACACCTTC. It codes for CASRRTSGRGYTF.

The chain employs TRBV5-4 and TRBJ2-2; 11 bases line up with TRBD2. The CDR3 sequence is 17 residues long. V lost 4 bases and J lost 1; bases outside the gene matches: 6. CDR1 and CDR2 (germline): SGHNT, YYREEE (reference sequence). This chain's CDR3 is CASSQRLAGMNTGELFF. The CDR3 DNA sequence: TGTGCCAGCAGCCAACGACTAGCGGGGATGAACACCGGGGAGCTGTTTTTT.

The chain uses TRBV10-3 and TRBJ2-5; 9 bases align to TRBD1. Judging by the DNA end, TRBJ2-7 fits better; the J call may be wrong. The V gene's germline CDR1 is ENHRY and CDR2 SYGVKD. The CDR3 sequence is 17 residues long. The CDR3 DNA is TGTGCCATCAAACCTTCCAACGCCGGGACAGGGATCTACGAGCAGTACTTC. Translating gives CAIKPSNAGTGIYEQYF.

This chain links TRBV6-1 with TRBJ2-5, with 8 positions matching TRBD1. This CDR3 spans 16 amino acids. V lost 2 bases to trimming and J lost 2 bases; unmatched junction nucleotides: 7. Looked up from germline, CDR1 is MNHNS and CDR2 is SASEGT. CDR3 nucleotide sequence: TGTGCCAGCAGTGAATTTGTAAACAGGGGGCAAGAGACCCAGTACTTC. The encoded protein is CASSEFVNRGQETQYF.

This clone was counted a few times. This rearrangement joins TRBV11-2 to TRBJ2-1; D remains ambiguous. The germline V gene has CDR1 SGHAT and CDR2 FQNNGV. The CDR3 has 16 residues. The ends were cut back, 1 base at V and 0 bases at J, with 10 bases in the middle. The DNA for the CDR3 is TGTGCCAGCAGCTTAGTATCCGGGTTCTCCTACAATGAGCAGTTCTTC. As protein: CASSLVSGFSYNEQFF.

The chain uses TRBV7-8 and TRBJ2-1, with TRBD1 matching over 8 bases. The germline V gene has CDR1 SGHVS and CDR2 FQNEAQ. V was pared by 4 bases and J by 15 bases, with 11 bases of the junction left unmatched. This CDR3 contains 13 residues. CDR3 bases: TGTGCCAGCAGCTCAAGGTTGACAGGGGAAGGGTTCTTC. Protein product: CASSSRLTGEGFF.

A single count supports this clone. The CDR3 DNA reads TGTGCCAGTAGTATAGGAGTGGATAAAGGGACCTGGCAGCCCCAGCATTTT. This encodes CASSIGVDKGTWQPQHF. The V and J genes are TRBV19 and TRBJ1-5; weak D call: TRBD1 (5 bases). Germline V gives CDR1 LNHDA, CDR2 SQIVND (reference sequence). Trimming cost V 1 base and J 7 bases, with 20 bases left between them. This CDR3 has 17 residues.

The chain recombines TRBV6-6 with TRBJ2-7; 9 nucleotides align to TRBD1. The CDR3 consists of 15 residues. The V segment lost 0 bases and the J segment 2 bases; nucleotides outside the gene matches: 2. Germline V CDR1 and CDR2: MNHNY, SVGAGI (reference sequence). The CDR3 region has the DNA TGTGCCAGCAGTTACTCGGGGACAGGGACCTACGAGCAGTACTTC. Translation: CASSYSGTGTYEQYF.

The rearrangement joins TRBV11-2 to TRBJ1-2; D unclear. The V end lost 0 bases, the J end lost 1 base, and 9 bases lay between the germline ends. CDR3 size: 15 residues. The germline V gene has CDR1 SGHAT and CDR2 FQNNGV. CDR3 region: CASSLDFSFNYGYTF. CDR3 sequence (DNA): TGTGCCAGCAGCTTAGATTTTTCTTTTAACTATGGCTACACCTTC.

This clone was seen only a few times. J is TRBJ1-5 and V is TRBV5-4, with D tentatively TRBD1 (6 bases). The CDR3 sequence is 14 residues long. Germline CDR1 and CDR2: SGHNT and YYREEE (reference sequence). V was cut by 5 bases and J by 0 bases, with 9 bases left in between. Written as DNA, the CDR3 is TGTGCCAGCAGTATACAGGGTAGCAATCAGCCCCAGCATTTT. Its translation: CASSIQGSNQPQHF.

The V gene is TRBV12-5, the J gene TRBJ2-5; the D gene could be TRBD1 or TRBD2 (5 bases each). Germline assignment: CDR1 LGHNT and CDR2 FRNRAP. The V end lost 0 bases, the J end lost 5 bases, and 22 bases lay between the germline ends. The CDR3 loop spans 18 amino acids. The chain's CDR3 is CASGLVIWGPKRGETQYF. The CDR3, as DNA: TGTGCTAGTGGTTTGGTAATCTGGGGCCCAAAGAGAGGGGAGACCCAGTACTTC.

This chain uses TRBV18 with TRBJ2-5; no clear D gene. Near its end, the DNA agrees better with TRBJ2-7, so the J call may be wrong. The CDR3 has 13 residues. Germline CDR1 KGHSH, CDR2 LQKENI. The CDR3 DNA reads TGTGCCAGCTCACCGGGTTCCTCCTACGAGCAGTACTTC. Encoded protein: CASSPGSSYEQYF.

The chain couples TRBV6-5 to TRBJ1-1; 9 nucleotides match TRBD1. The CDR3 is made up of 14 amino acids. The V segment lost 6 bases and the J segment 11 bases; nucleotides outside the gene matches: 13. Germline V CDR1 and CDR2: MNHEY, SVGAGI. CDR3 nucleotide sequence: TGTGCCAGCAGAGGACCGGGACAGGGACCGAGGGCTTTCTTT. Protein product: CASRGPGQGPRAFF.

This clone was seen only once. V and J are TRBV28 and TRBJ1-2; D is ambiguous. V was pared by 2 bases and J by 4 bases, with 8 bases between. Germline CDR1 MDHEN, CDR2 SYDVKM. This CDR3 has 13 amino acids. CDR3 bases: TGTGCCAGCAGTTTAGTTAGTGGCTATGGCTACACCTTC. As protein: CASSLVSGYGYTF.